This TCR beta chain appears in the sequencing data of a study of T cell repertoires in cytomegalovirus infection. This clonotype was observed many times. This CDR3 has 13 residues. Germline V lookup: CDR1 SGHTA, CDR2 FQGNSA. Trimming shortened V by 2 bases and J by 1 base, and 5 bases separated the two germline ends. TCRdb reprocessed the reads with MiXCR, giving one entry per CDR3 protein. The table records 65,000 to 90,000 distinct CDR3 sequences, more than 3% of them present only once. The chain employs TRBV7-2 and TRBJ1-1; D call uncertain. Material: PBMCs. This clonotype was obtained from a human donor in good health (CMV status not recorded). Some clones in this sample may be carry-over from other donors' samples. The CDR3 loop is CASSLRRNTEAFF. In DNA form, the CDR3 reads TGTGCCAGCAGCTTACGGAGGAACACTGAAGCTTTCTTT.